The sequence of this T cell receptor beta chain was determined in a study of T cell responses to AZD1222 COVID-19 vaccine (dated by TCRdb to the early 2020s). The study in broad terms: TCR sequencing was performed for 230 to 250 trial participants, of whom about 200 were given two doses of AZD1222 and roughly 25 were given two doses of MenACWY control vaccine. Trial participants were enrolled by age into 18-55, 56-69 and 70-plus year subgroups, with about 150, 28 and 57 TCR-sequenced participants respectively. What the study reported, not specific to this receptor: After two AZD1222 doses, spike-specific TCR breadth and depth were significantly higher than at day 0 and than in MenACWY recipients. In the small 56-69-year group, the increase in depth fell short of significance, most likely because of low power. Participants were mostly white British, with more females than males. The authors suggested clonal diversity may have been underestimated. Epitopes outside the regions mutated in the B.1.351 and B.1.1.7 variants were reportedly recognized by nearly half of the unique spike-specific TCRs. No day 14 peak-response samples were available, so repertoires were characterized only after the peak T cell response. Conclusions about previously exposed vaccinees are limited because only a handful of AZD1222 recipients were SARS-CoV-2 seropositive at baseline. The vaccine-associated CD4 TCRs covered the entire spike protein, and the dominant responses fell in regions 160-218 and 743-854.

On this clone: It lacks a known antigen. No much larger clonotype is one base removed from it; base qualities were not supplied.

The CDR3 regions of human TCRbeta chains were analyzed by immunosequencing. From the authors' description of their analysis: TCRs in the repertoires were compared against a reference library of SARS-CoV-2-specific TCRs that had been generated with the MIRA antigen-specificity platform. Breadth was defined as the fraction of unique TCRs that were SARS-CoV-2-associated, and depth was defined as the fraction of total T cells that were SARS-CoV-2-associated. Using the MIRA data, each spike-specific TCR was mapped to the spike region that the TCR reacts to and placed in a CD4 or CD8 class. Log10-transformed breadth and depth values were compared by one-way ANOVA with Sidak's multiple comparisons tests. The clones in this table, taken by TCRdb from immuneACCESS, are in-frame only. Not every clone is retained; where verified, under half of the shortfall comes from an unresolved V gene, and the cause of the rest is unknown. That table furnishes V, J and clone size, whereas the DNA furnished D and trimming. Present in this sample are about 77,000 clones, about 92% of which were seen just once. The ten largest clones add up to roughly 4.8% of the sample.

Sample time point, as interpreted from the label and publication: about 28 days (+/-7) after the second vaccine dose. AZD1222 recipients whose second dose came at about 4 weeks and those whose second dose came at about 12 weeks were combined into one group, since spike-specific TCR depth and breadth did not differ between the two schedules. Samples from vaccinated people were obtained from the UK trials COV001 and COV002, which included a single-blind randomized controlled phase 2/3 trial of AZD1222 (ChAdOx1 nCoV-19) in healthy adults. For TCRbeta chain sequencing, PBMC samples from trial participants were taken at day 0 and at day 28 after the second dose. CDR1 and CDR2, looked up from the germline V gene, are SGHRS and YFSETQ. The CDR3, cysteine through phenylalanine, is 13 amino acids long. CDR3 DNA only is kept here, 39 bases in frame from base 1. V loses 2 bases, J loses 2 bases, and the germline ends lie 7 bases apart.

The V and J segments used are TRBV5-1 and TRBJ2-5; confidence is insufficient to name the D gene. The material was peripheral blood, obtained 28 days after the second AZD1222 dose. The TCR originated in an adult who received the AZD1222 COVID-19 vaccine. In nucleotides, the sequence is TGCGCCAGCAGCTTACAACTACAAGAGACCCAGTACTTC. Its amino acids are CASSLQLQETQYF. With the rest looked up from the reference TRBV5-1 and TRBJ2-5 genes rather than sequenced, the full variable domain is KAGVTQTPRYLIKTRGQQVTLSCSPISGHRSVSWYQQTPGQGLQFLFEYFSETQRNKGNFPGRFSGRQFSNSRSEMNVSTLELGDSALYLCASSLQLQETQYFGPGTRLLVL.